This T cell receptor (beta chain) was documented in a study of T cells in Graves' hyperthyroidism and ophthalmopathy (dated by TCRdb to between 2017 and 2020). Looking at the study overall: Peripheral blood samples were taken at the time of initial diagnosis, prior to any treatment. According to the paper, TCR Vbeta CDR3 sequencing was carried out on some 140 peripheral blood samples, which came from 40 to 45 ophthalmopathy, about 75 hyperthyroidism and approximately 17 progressor patients. In addition, the study compared T-cell repertoires in thyroid tissue and in blood from five or six Graves' hyperthyroidism patients. After blood sampling, hyperthyroidism patients were treated with methimazole at a starting dose of 30 mg daily, and ophthalmopathy patients were treated with high-dose intravenous methylprednisolone. Prospective prediction of ophthalmopathy was tested in an independent validation cohort consisting of 18 hyperthyroidism patients and approximately 16 patients who later progressed to ophthalmopathy. A discovery cohort of about a hundred patients, 43 with Graves' ophthalmopathy and 55 to 60 with stable Graves' hyperthyroidism, was used to find distinguishing TCR V-J signatures. The 100 or so discovery patients were randomly divided into training and test sets at a 7:3 ratio. What the authors observed across the whole study: During validation, the model predicted progression to ophthalmopathy a median of approximately 6 months ahead of onset, with around 70% sensitivity and 72% to 85% specificity. Most expanded thyroid clonotypes (frequency above 0.001) were also detected in blood, a finding suggesting that blood repertoires may reflect thyroid immune responses. A model built on a 13 V-J signature distinguished ophthalmopathy from stable hyperthyroidism, reaching around 88% sensitivity and under 84% specificity in cross-validation and 80%/75% in testing. No statistical method was used to fix the sample size in advance, and group allocation was not hidden from the investigators.

The TCR beta CDR3 regions were amplified from RNA transcripts. The TCR CDR3 was subjected to a first round of RT-PCR using the HTBI primer set and the Qiagen OneStep RT-PCR kit. Libraries were constructed in a second round of multiplex PCR, after which size selection and purification were carried out. The libraries were sequenced on an Illumina HiSeq2000 using paired-end 100 bp reads. On the authors' methods: SOAPnuke was used to process the raw data, throwing out any read that contained adapters or uncalled bases, had a mean Phred below 15, or lacked an exact constant-primer or identifier match. COPE v1.2.5 was used to merge the high-quality paired reads, and each unique nucleotide sequence was defined as a clonotype. MiTCR v1.1 was used to align the clonotypes against IMGT TRBV, TRBD and TRBJ reference segments. Analysis was restricted to V-J combinations with a frequency above 0.0001, which covered 99% to 99.2% of repertoires. The TCS score was defined as the ratio of F50 (clonal expansion) to E x V (chaos), calculated using BLOSUM62-based TCRdist between CDR3 peptides within each V-J. Welch's t-statistics and random forest reduced 500 to 650 V-J features to 10 to 15, which were used in a naive Bayes classifier (R e1071). Using fastp at Q25 and MiXCR, TCRdb reprocessed the public reads and kept productive beta chains. When rows share a CDR3 protein, they turn into one entry using the most common DNA and genes. The V and J calls were determined by TCRdb, not by the authors. Recorded for this sample are more than 300,000 distinct CDR3 sequences; 14% of them occurred a single time. The ten largest clones represent about 20% of the sample.

Moderately to severely active disease, a Clinical Activity Score of at least 3, a NOSPECS grade of at least 4, and a duration under 3 months were present in ophthalmopathy patients. Exclusion was applied to patients with uncontrolled infections, other autoimmune diseases, pregnancy or lactation. Clinical symptoms, serum thyroxine and TRAb, thyroid ultrasound, and orbital computed tomography formed the basis for the diagnoses. PBMCs were isolated from 10 ml of fresh peripheral blood by Ficoll-Paque density gradient centrifugation. Trizol reagent was used to extract total RNA, and RNA quality was then checked on an Agilent 2100 Bioanalyzer. This clonotype has at least ten counts. The clone's antigen remains unknown. Per-base quality was not reported, and no clone a single base away is much larger than it. Trimming at the junction amounts to 2 bases on V and 0 bases on J, and the germline ends lie 10 bases apart. The CDR3 measures 15 amino acids from cysteine to phenylalanine. CDR3 DNA only is kept here, 45 bases in frame from base 1.

The sequence was obtained from a woman aged 25-40 years with Graves' ophthalmopathy. The V gene is TRBV12-3 or TRBV12-4 and the J gene is TRBJ1-1; no D gene is confidently identified. What was sequenced was blood. The DNA sequence is as follows: TGTGCCAGCAGTTTATATGGCCGAATGAACACTGAAGCTTTCTTT. Translated, it gives CASSLYGRMNTEAFF.